Reported below is one T cell receptor (beta chain). It has no known antigen specificity. Per-base qualities were not stored, and no clone one base away is much larger. This sample is drawn from a study of OX40 agonist ivuxolimab in advanced cancers. As for the study more broadly: Ivuxolimab was an agonistic, fully human IgG2 monoclonal antibody directed against OX40 (CD134), a costimulatory receptor. A male proportion of roughly 85% and a mean age of 60 years, ranging from roughly 23 to 85, were recorded for the dose-escalation cohort. Of the approximately 50 dose-escalation patients, hepatocellular carcinoma was present in around 20, melanoma in approximately 15, renal cell carcinoma in 9 and head and neck cancer in 9. Peripheral TCRbeta sequencing aimed to test whether ivuxolimab altered TCR sequence diversity and caused clonal T-cell expansion. Prior anti-PD-1, anti-PD-L1 or anti-CTLA-4 therapy was permitted, and 40% to 50% of dose-escalation patients had received checkpoint inhibitors. The paper describes the monotherapy dose-escalation part (N of about 55 patients) of the phase I trial of ivuxolimab. Intravenous ivuxolimab was administered to patients every 2 weeks at six dose levels: 0.01, 0.1, 0.3, 1.5, 3 and 10 mg/kg. Partial responses occurred in three dose-escalation patients, of whom one had hepatocellular carcinoma and two had cutaneous melanoma. Broader findings and caveats from the paper: Low levels of normalized T-cell clonal expansion were also seen in some patients who did not respond. In the 0.1-3.0 mg/kg groups, partial responders were among the patients with the lowest normalized peripheral clonal expansion, particularly in CD8+ T cells. Which antigens the clonally expanded peripheral T cells were specific for was not determined. On average, CD8+ T cells showed more expanded clones than CD4+ T cells after ivuxolimab. At doses of 0.1 to 3.0 mg/kg, clonal expansion of both CD4+ and CD8+ blood T cells was observed from baseline to week 6.

For sequencing of the TCRbeta CDR3 region, genomic DNA was extracted from the sorted cells. The immunoSEQ Assay was used for sequencing of TCRbeta CDR3 regions. Sourced from immuneACCESS, this table was stored by TCRdb with only in-frame sequences that have V and J called. A share of the clones is absent; for the studies checked, an unresolved V gene accounts for under half, and the remainder has no known explanation. The sample data list around 15,000 clones, and approximately 84% of these were observed just once. The ten largest clones take up 72% of the sample. The CDR1 and CDR2 encoded by the germline V gene are MDHEN and SYDVKM. The CDR3, cysteine through phenylalanine, is 13 amino acids long. Left in the record is the CDR3 DNA by itself, 39 bases read in frame from the first base. The V and J ends are trimmed by 2 bases and 5 bases, leaving 9 bases between them. Patients with autoimmune disease history or receiving systemic immunosuppression were excluded from the trial. In every dose cohort, peripheral blood was drawn for TCR sequencing at baseline, cycle 4 day 1, and cycle 7 day 1. Samples were obtained from an open-label, multicenter, first-in-human phase I dose-escalation trial of ivuxolimab. Adults with locally advanced or metastatic melanoma, renal cell carcinoma, hepatocellular carcinoma or head and neck squamous cell carcinoma were enrolled in the trial. Before TCR sequencing, CD4+ T cells and CD8+ T cells from peripheral blood were sorted into separate populations.

The sequence was collected from an adult with an advanced solid tumor such as melanoma, head and neck, liver or kidney cancer. The V and J segments used are TRBV28 and TRBJ1-1; too little of a D gene remains to name it. Source: CD4+ or CD8+ T cells sorted from blood, taken in a trial of the OX40 agonist ivuxolimab. The CDR3 reads CASSLNRGTEAFF. The sequence in DNA is TGTGCCAGCAGTTTAAACCGGGGAACTGAAGCTTTCTTT.